Following are 13 T cell receptor beta chains from one sample sequenced in a study of CXCR3-negative and CXCR3-positive naive CD8 T cells. Through 5' RACE with UMI labels, the TRB cDNA libraries were prepared. TCRdb re-called the 5' RACE reads and shows each CDR3 protein once, DNA omitted. The repertoire table contains around 81,000 distinct CDR3 sequences. Sequenced material: naive CXCR3- CD8+ T cells from blood. Specified subset: CD45RO-CCR7+CD27+CD95- naive CD8+ T cells lacking CXCR3 (TNR3-). The source is a human donor in good health. Some clones in this sample may be carry-over from other donors' samples.

The chain has TRBV29-1 and TRBJ2-1; the D gene TCRdb calls, TRBD1, cannot be checked with no DNA. This CDR3 contains 14 residues. Germline lookup yields CDR1 SQVTM and CDR2 ANQGSEA. This CDR3 reads CSVLGQGTYNEQFF.

This chain connects TRBV2 to TRBJ1-6. The CDR3 is 14 amino acids. From germline, CDR1 is SNHLY and CDR2 FYNNEI. The CDR3 sequence: CASKRDSGDSPLHF.

The J gene is TRBJ1-1, the V gene TRBV9; there is no DNA to check the TCRdb D call of TRBD1. The CDR3 extends over 14 amino acids. Germline V gene data show CDR1 as SGDLS and CDR2 as YYNGEE. The CDR3: CASSAGHQNTEAFF.

The V gene is TRBV12-3 or TRBV12-4, the J gene TRBJ2-7; TCRdb calls TRBD1, which cannot be checked without DNA. The CDR3 extends over 13 amino acids. CDR3 protein: CASNIGVGVEQYF.

CDR3 protein: CASSSTGTTYEQYF. The J gene is TRBJ2-7, the V gene TRBV5-1; TCRdb proposes TRBD1, but this gene call is untestable without DNA. The V gene's germline CDR1 is SGHRS and CDR2 YFSETQ. The CDR3 totals 14 residues.

This rearrangement joins TRBV27 to TRBJ2-2. In germline, CDR1 is MNHEY, CDR2 SMNVEV (reference sequence). This CDR3 region has 12 residues. CDR3 in amino acids: CASTDIAGELFF.

V usage is TRBV12-3 or TRBV12-4 and J usage is TRBJ1-1. The CDR3 has 12 amino acids. CDR3 in amino acids: CASSFPDSEAFF.

This chain uses TRBV15 with TRBJ1-3. The germline V gene has CDR1 LNHNV and CDR2 YYDKDF (reference sequence). The CDR3 is 16 amino acids. The CDR3 spells CATSTYGADSGNTIYF.

The gene calls are TRBV5-1 and TRBJ2-3; the TRBD1 assignment by TCRdb is unverifiable without DNA. CDR3 size: 19 residues. Germline V gene data show CDR1 as SGHRS and CDR2 as YFSETQ. CDR3 region: CASSAGVGQGSAYTDTQYF. The full variable domain, with the rest looked up from reference TRBV5-1 and TRBJ2-3, is KAGVTQTPRYLIKTRGQQVTLSCSPISGHRSVSWYQQTPGQGLQFLFEYFSETQRNKGNFPGRFSGRQFSNSRSEMNVSTLELGDSALYLCASSAGVGQGSAYTDTQYFGPGTRLTVL.

The V and J genes are TRBV28 and TRBJ2-1. Germline CDR1 is MDHEN and CDR2 is SYDVKM. CDR3 length: 14 residues. The CDR3 reads CASSWINENNEQFF.

The genes are TRBV5-1 and TRBJ2-7; as DNA is missing, the TRBD1 call by TCRdb cannot be tested. Looked up from germline, CDR1 is SGHRS and CDR2 is YFSETQ. This CDR3 comprises 15 residues. The CDR3 sequence: CASVHRDRPPYEQYF.

The chain carries TRBV29-1 and TRBJ2-1; TCRdb lists TRBD1, though no DNA is available to test this call. The germline V gene has CDR1 SQVTM and CDR2 ANQGSEA. CDR3 length: 13 residues. The CDR3 loop reads CSVEGQGTSEQFF.

The chain combines TRBV12-3 or TRBV12-4 with TRBJ2-5; there is no DNA to check the TCRdb D call of TRBD1. CDR3 length: 17 residues. The chain's CDR3 is CASSLRQGANIQETQYF.